This T cell receptor (beta chain) stems from a study of blood T cells in healthy people across ages (dated by TCRdb to about 2015). Context from the whole study: In model experiments, template switching captured about one uniquely barcoded TCR beta cDNA molecule for every two T cells. The study analyzed two additional independent replicas of 1 million unique cDNA reads from the same blood draw for two donors, one aged 18 to 29 and one aged 80 or older. Using deep sequencing normalized with unique cDNA molecular identifiers, the study measured how TCR beta repertoire diversity changes with age. The donors were divided into four age groups: young (average around 15 years), middle-aged (around 37), aged (about 62) and long-lived (82). The full study reports these points: Observed TCR beta diversity per million T cells fell roughly linearly with age, and a significant reduction was already apparent by age roughly 41. Conclusive comparison of naive and antigen-experienced compartments was prevented by the profiling of bulk unsorted PBMCs. Because the CMV infection status of the donors was unknown, age-related changes in expanded clonotypes may potentially have been confounded. Estimates of total diversity based on one million sequenced T cells were regarded as lower bounds and as underestimates. Compared with the aged group, the long-lived group had more naive CD4+ T cells, fewer expanded clones and increased TCR diversity, suggesting age selection. There was a strong correlation between observed TCR beta diversity and the percentage of naive T cells measured by flow cytometry.

The roughly 39 donors, aged about 6 to 95 years, were systemically healthy Caucasian individuals from Russia. About 10 milliliters of peripheral blood were drawn from each donor into EDTA-treated Vacutainer tubes. Ficoll-Paque density-gradient centrifugation was used to isolate PBMCs, with at least 6.5 million per sample. Trizol reagent was used to extract total RNA from the PBMCs, yielding at least 6 micrograms per sample. Naive CD45RAhigh/CD27high T cell percentages were measured by flow cytometry on a PBMC aliquot from every donor. A few counts support this clonotype. Its antigen specificity is not known. At one of its ends the junction is not consistent with the germline gene, which may arise from a read error. Libraries came from 5' RACE. Sequenced on an Illumina HiSeq 2500. The second PCR ran for about 6 to 11 cycles and used a J-beta primer mix along with a sample-barcoded 5' primer. A unique molecular identifier was introduced onto each TCR beta cDNA molecule by a template-switch 5' adaptor carrying 12 random nucleotides. Each sample yielded at least 2.5 million CDR3-containing paired-end reads. The Mint cDNA synthesis kit, primed by a TRBC-specific oligonucleotide, was used to synthesize first-strand cDNA from all RNA. All cDNA was treated with uracil-DNA glycosylase and then went through a first 18-cycle PCR with the universal primers M1SS and BC2_uni_R. The authors' pipeline ran thus. Each sample was normalized by randomly selecting 1 million high-quality reads, each carrying a distinct molecular identifier. Reads sharing molecular identifiers were discarded rather than binned into consensus sequences. MiTCR, with a Q25 quality threshold and the strictest error-elimination algorithm, was used for CDR3 identification, clonotype clustering and error correction. Lower-bound total TCR beta diversity was estimated with a nonparametric unseen species model using Euler transformation. Using fastp at Q25 and MiXCR, TCRdb reprocessed the public reads and kept productive beta chains. CDR3 protein sequences are deduplicated, and each keeps its most common genes and DNA. It is TCRdb's table, rather than the study itself, that gives the V and J calls and clone size. For this sample there are hundreds of thousands of distinct CDR3 sequences; over 25% appear just once. In total, the top ten clones hold over 3.5% of the sample.

These same data were also listed under a study on T cells of mothers and their children. Drawing on the second study: Nine systemically healthy Caucasian individuals served as donors, namely three mothers together with their six children. cDNA synthesis used all of the extracted RNA, with 1.5 ug of RNA in each 15 ul reaction. Sample barcodes and 2-4 random nucleotides were added via the M1S primer in the second PCR. Over 9 million TCR beta CDR3 reads came from each mother, compared with 2.5 million to 3.5 million reads from each child. Thymic selection shapes the output of TCR recombination in a similar way in related and unrelated pairs, and inherited differences have a minor effect. Normalized repertoire overlap was always slightly but never significantly higher in related than unrelated mother-child pairs. No persistent microchimeric T cell clones were found, with a detection sensitivity of around 100 clones per million clonotypes. Deep NGS was used in the study to compare the TCR beta repertoires of mothers and children and to look for features that separate related mother-child pairs from unrelated individuals. Mothers averaged roughly 36 +/- 4 years of age and children averaged about 10 +/- 4 years. After adapter ligation was performed with NEBNext reagents, the libraries were sequenced on an Illumina HiSeq 2000 with 100+100 nt paired-end reads. To prevent cross-contamination, the mother and child libraries were prepared one month apart and sequenced in separate runs. Between about 500,000 and 2,100,000 distinct TCR beta clonotypes were identified per donor. Naive TCR beta clonotypes were estimated from low-frequency clonotypes matched to each donor's FACS-determined naive share, without sorting.

The clonotype comes from a boy between 2 and 10 years old in good health. Source material: blood.

The CDR3 in this case is CASTLLGPGSSYEQYF. The nucleotides are TGTGCCAGCACCTTACTCGGCCCGGGTTCCTCCTACGAGCAGTACTTC. The chain was built from TRBV13 and TRBJ2-7; no D segment can be confidently identified. The CDR3 goes from the cysteine to the phenylalanine over 16 residues. The retained sequence is limited to the CDR3, 48 bases, with the frame set at the first base. Reading the germline V gene (reference sequence) gives CDR1 PRHDT and CDR2 FYEKMQ.